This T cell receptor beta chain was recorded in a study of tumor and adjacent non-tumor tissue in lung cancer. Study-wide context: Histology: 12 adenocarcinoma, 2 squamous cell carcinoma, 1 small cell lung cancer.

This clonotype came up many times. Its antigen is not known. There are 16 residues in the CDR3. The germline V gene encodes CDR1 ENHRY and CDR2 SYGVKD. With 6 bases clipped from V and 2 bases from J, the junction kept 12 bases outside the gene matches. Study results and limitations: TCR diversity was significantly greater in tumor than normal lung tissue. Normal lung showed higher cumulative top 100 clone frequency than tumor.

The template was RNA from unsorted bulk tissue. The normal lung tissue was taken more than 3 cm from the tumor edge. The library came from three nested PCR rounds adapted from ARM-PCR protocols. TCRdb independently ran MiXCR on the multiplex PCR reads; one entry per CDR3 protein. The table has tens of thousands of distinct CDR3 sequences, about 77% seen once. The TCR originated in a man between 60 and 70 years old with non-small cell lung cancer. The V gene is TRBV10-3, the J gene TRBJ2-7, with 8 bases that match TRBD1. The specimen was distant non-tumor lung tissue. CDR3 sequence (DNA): TGTGCCATCAGCGAACCCGGGACAGGTTCAACCTACGAGCAGTACTTC. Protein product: CAISEPGTGSTYEQYF.